This entry is about one T cell receptor (beta chain). Germline V gives CDR1 ENHRY, CDR2 SYGVKD. The CDR3 covers 17 residues. J gave up 2 bases and V 9 bases, and 16 bases lay outside the gene matches. The entry originates in a study of blood T cell repertoires in COVID-19. The method was immunoSEQ multiplex PCR; TCRdb's version includes in-frame clones alone and lacks a portion of them. The table includes about 260,000 clones, around 83% detected once. Sequencing used peripheral blood. This sequence originates from a man aged 18 to 29 with active or convalescent COVID-19. The chain combines TRBV10-3 with TRBJ1-3; 7 bases are a match to TRBD1. The CDR3 protein is CAMTGTDRSNTGNTIYF. CDR3 DNA: TGTGCCATGACCGGGACAGACAGATCAAATACTGGAAACACCATATATTTT.